This TCR beta chain stems from a study of cytomegalovirus exposure and HLA in healthy donors. Overall study: There were 88 million or so unique TCRs (from HLA-typed donors) in an early data release.

Overall study results and limits: In an earlier analysis, productive rearrangement rates for most beta V segments clustered near 87% or 30%. Reported performance of the classifier showed diagnosis of cytomegalovirus status with high specificity and sensitivity. The study recorded about 150 TCR beta chains that were cytomegalovirus-associated.

PCR primers comprised 60 Vbeta and 13 Jbeta primers. Assay used: immunoSEQ multiplex PCR; TCRdb lists only in-frame clones, some missing. The sample contains 180,000 or so clones, around 80% of which appear only once. This CDR3 comprises 15 residues. The germline gives CDR1 MNHEY, CDR2 SMNVEV (reference sequence). Losses at the gene ends were 6 bases for V and 4 bases for J; bases not matched to a gene: 5. As for this clone: The antigen remains undetermined.

The sequenced material came from PBMCs. The rearrangement links TRBV27 to TRBJ2-1, with 11 bases that match TRBD2. The receptor was isolated from a young woman in good health and CMV-seronegative. Written as DNA, the CDR3 is TGTGCCAGCAGAAAGCTAGCGGGAGGATACAATGAGCAGTTCTTC. This sequence encodes CASRKLAGGYNEQFF.